This TCR beta chain was identified during a study of shared clonotypes between healthy human individuals. Study-wide findings and caveats: What naive subsets generally showed was a larger estimated richness than memory subsets showed. Sampling covered blood only; tissue repertoires likely differ.

Tens of thousands of T cell genomes, or around 0.2 ug DNA, went into the sorted-subset replicate PCRs. Original handling: ImmunoSEQ gave junction-only sequences without quality scores, so filtering differed. The assay was immunoSEQ multiplex PCR, and TCRdb's table has in-frame clones only and misses some. For V, J and clone size, that table is used; D and trimming come from the DNA. Among about 820,000 clones listed, almost 95% were seen once. Concerning this clone: Its antigen is unidentified.

The germline V gene has CDR1 SGDLS and CDR2 YYNGEE. The CDR3 loop spans 14 amino acids. The V gene lost 2 bases and the J gene lost 2 bases, with 9 bases spanning the gap. The naive CD8 fraction comprised CD45RO-negative cells positively selected for CCR7 and excluded terminally differentiated effector memory CD45RA+ cells. This clonotype was obtained from a man aged 25 to 40 in good health. The sample was naive CD8+ T cells sorted from blood. The chain links TRBV9 to TRBJ2-3; D is tentatively TRBD1 or TRBD2 (5 bases each). The CDR3 sequence is CASSVHGATDTQYF. The DNA for the CDR3 is TGTGCCAGCAGCGTCCACGGGGCCACAGATACGCAGTATTTT.